A single TCR beta chain is shown here with its context. Data came from immunoSEQ multiplex PCR; TCRdb stores just in-frame clones and leaves some out. The sample has around 450,000 clones; 89% are singletons. Documented treatment: roughly 20 received Ad26.COV2.S at low or high dose, single or two shots; 5 received placebo; per-sample allocation not given. Sampling occurred on day 63 after the first vaccine or placebo injection. This sample was included in a study of Ad26.COV2.S vaccination and SARS-CoV-2 variants. Trimming removed 6 bases from V and 2 bases from J; junction bases left unmatched: 3. The CDR3 is made up of 14 amino acids. Per the germline V gene, CDR1 is MNHEY and CDR2 is SMNVEV (reference sequence).

The rearrangement links TRBV27 to TRBJ2-2, with 7 nucleotides matching TRBD1. The TCR comes from a person between 18 and 65 years old who received the Ad26.COV2.S COVID-19 vaccine or a placebo. The sequencing used peripheral blood, collected in a trial of Ad26.COV2.S vaccine versus placebo. In nucleotides, the CDR3 is TGTGCCAGCAGAAGGGACAGAAACACCGGGGAGCTGTTTTTT. Amino acids: CASRRDRNTGELFF.